The 2 T cell receptor beta chains listed next were all sequenced from one sample in a study of T cell repertoires in cytomegalovirus infection. TCRdb used MiXCR to reprocess the reads, holding one entry per CDR3 protein. The profile shows some 150,000 distinct CDR3 sequences, less than 25% of them singletons. Sequenced: PBMCs. These receptors came from a human donor in good health (CMV status not recorded). Some clones in this sample may be carry-over from other donors' samples.

J is TRBJ1-6 and V is TRBV28; D gene uncertain. Germline V CDR1 and CDR2: MDHEN, SYDVKM. The CDR3 covers 13 residues. Trimming took 10 bases from V and 1 from J, leaving 8 bases between them. CDR3 DNA sequence: TGTGCCACTCGGAGGTCCTATAATTCACCCCTCCACTTT. Translation gives CATRRSYNSPLHF.

About this clonotype: This may be a read error: a much more frequent sequence differs by one nucleotide. The chain uses TRBV7-2 and TRBJ2-3; 7 nucleotides match TRBD2. In germline, CDR1 is SGHTA, CDR2 FQGNSA. CDR3 size: 16 residues. CDR3 coding DNA: TGTGACAGCAGACCCCAGGGAGGGCTCGTCACAGATACGCAGTATTTT. Its protein product is CDSRPQGGLVTDTQYF.